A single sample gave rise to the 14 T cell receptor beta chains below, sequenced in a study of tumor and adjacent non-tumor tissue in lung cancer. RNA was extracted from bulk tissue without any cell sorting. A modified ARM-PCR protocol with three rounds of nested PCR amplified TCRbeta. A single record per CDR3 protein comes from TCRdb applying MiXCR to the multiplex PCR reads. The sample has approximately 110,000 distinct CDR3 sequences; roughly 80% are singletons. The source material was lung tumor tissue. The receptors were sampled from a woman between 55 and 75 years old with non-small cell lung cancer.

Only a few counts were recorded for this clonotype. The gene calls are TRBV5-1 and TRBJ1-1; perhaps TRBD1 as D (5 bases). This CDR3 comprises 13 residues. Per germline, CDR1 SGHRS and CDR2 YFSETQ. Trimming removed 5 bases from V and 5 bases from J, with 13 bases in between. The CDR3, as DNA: TGCGCCAGCAGGCCCGGGGGTGGGACTGAAGCTTTCTTT. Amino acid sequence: CASRPGGGTEAFF.

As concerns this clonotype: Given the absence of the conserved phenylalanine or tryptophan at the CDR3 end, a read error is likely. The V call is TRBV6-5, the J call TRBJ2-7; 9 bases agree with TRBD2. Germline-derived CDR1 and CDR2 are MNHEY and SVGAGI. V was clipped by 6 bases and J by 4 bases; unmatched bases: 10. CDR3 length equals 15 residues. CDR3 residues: CASSRTISGSYEQYS. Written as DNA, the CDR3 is TGTGCCAGCAGCCGCACGATTAGCGGGAGTTACGAGCAGTACTCA.

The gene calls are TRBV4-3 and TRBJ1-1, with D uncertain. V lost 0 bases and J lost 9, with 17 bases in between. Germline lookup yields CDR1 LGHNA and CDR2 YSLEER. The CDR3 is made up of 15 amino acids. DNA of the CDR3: TGCGCCAGCAGCCAAGAGTGGGGTGTTCAAGCTAAAGCTTTCTTT. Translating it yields CASSQEWGVQAKAFF.

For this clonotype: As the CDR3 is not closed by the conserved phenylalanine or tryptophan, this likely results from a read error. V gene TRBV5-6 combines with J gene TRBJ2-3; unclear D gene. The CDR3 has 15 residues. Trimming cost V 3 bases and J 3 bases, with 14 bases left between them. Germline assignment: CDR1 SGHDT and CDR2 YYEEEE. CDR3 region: CASSWGFSSTDTQYY. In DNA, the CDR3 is TGTGCCAGCAGCTGGGGATTTTCTAGTACAGATACGCAGTATTAT.

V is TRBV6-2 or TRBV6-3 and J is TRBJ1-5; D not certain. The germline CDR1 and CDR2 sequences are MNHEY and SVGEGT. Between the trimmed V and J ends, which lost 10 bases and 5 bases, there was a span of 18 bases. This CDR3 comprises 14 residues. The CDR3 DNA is TGTGCCAACGGTTTCGGGTACACAGATCAGCCCCAGCATTTT. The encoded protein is CANGFGYTDQPQHF.

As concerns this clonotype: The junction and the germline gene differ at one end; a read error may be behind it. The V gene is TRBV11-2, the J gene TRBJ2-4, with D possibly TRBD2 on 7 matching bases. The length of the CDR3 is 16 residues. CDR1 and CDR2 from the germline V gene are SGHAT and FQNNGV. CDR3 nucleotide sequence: TGTGCCAGCATTCCCGTCGGAGGGGGGGTCGGAAACATTCACTATTTC. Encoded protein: CASIPVGGGVGNIHYF.

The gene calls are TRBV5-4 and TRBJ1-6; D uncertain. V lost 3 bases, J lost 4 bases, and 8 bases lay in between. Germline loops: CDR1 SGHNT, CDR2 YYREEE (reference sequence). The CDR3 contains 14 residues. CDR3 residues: CASSYFGYNSPLHF. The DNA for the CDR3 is TGTGCCAGCAGCTACTTCGGGTATAATTCACCCCTCCACTTT.

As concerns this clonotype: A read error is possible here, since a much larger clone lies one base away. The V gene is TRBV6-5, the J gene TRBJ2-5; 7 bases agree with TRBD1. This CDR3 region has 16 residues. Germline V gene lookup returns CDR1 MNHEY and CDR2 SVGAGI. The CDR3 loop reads CVSSYGINRGFETQYF. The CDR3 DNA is TGTGTCAGCAGTTACGGCATTAACAGGGGTTTTGAGACCCAGTACTTC.

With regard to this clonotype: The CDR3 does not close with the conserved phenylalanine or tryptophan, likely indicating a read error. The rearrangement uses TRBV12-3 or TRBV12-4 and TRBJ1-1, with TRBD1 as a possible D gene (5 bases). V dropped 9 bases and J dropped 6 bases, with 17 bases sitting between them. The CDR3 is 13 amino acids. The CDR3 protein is CASNLEMGAEAFL. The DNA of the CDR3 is TGTGCCAGTAATCTAGAGATGGGGGCTGAAGCTTTCTTA.

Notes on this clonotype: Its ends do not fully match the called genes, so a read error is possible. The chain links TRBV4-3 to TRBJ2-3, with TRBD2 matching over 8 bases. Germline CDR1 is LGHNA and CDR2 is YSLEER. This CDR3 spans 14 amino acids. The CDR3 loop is CANSHTSGLNTQYF. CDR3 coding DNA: TGCGCCAACAGCCATACTAGCGGACTAAATACGCAGTATTTT.

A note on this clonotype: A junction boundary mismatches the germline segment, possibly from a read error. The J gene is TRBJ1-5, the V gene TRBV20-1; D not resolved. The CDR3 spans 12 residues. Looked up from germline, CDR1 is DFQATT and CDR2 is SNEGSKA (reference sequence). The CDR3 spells CSLGRRIQPQHF. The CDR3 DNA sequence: TGCAGTCTCGGGAGACGCATTCAGCCCCAGCATTTC.

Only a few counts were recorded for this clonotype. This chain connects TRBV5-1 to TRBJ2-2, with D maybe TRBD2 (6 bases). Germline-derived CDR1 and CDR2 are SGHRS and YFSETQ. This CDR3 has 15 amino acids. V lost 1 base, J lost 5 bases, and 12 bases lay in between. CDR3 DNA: TGCGCCAGCAGCTTGATCGCGGGACGGACCGGGGAGCTGTTTTTT. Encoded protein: CASSLIAGRTGELFF.

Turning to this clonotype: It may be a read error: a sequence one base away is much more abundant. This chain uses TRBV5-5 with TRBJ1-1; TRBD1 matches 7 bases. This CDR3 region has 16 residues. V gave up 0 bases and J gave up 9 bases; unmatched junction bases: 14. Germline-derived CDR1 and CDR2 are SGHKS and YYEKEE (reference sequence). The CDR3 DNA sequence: TGTGCCAGCAGCTTGGCCGATGCAGGGGGATGGACTAAAGCTTTCTTT. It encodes CASSLADAGGWTKAFF. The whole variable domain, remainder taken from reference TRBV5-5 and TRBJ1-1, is DAGVTQSPTHLIKTRGQQVTLRCSPISGHKSVSWYQQVLGQGPQFIFQYYEKEERGRGNFPDRFSARQFPNYSSELNVNALLLGDSALYLCASSLADAGGWTKAFFGQGTRLTVV.

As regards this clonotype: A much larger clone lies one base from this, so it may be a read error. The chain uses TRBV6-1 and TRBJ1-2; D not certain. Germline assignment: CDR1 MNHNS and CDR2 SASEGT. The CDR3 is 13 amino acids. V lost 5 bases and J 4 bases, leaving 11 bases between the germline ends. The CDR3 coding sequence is TGTGCCAGCAGTCGCGACCGCTTCTATGGCTACACCTTC. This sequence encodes CASSRDRFYGYTF.